Listed below are T cell receptor beta chains from one sample, sequenced in a study of shared clonotypes between healthy human individuals. Some clones are missing from TCRdb's copy, which holds only in-frame ones; the method was immunoSEQ multiplex PCR. The sample yields just over 2,000,000 clones, about 95% seen once. The material sequenced was naive CD8+ T cells sorted from blood. The receptors stem from a man aged 18 to 30 in good health. CDR3s include the opening cysteine and the closing phenylalanine or tryptophan. D genes are given only for firm matches. Some rows have no size entry. The others give once, few or many, or a class for an expanded clone.

TRBV4-1	TRBJ2-7	.	.	TGCGCCAGCAGCCAAGCCGGGCTTTCCTACGAGCAGTACTTC	CASSQAGLSYEQYF
TRBV27	TRBJ2-7	.	few	TGTGCCAGCAGCCCTGGGCGGGGCTCCTCCTACGAGCAGTACTTC	CASSPGRGSSYEQYF
TRBV19	TRBJ1-2	.	.	TGTGCCACGGCTCCGCGGACTAACTATGGCTACACCTTC	CATAPRTNYGYTF
TRBV7-9	TRBJ2-1	TRBD2	.	TGTGCCAGCAGCTTAGTCGGCGGGAGTGCCTACAATGAGCAGTTCTTC	CASSLVGGSAYNEQFF
TRBV4-1	TRBJ1-5	.	.	TGCGCCAGCAGCCAAGAGGCACATCCCAATCAGCCCCAGCATTTT	CASSQEAHPNQPQHF
TRBV9	TRBJ1-1	.	few	TGTGCCAGCAGCTCACAGGGAAACACTGAAGCTTTCTTT	CASSSQGNTEAFF
TRBV6-1	TRBJ1-1	.	.	TGTGCCAGCACTACAGGGACTGAAGCTTTCTTT	CASTTGTEAFF
TRBV9	TRBJ2-7	.	.	TGTGCCAGCAGCGAGGACGGCCCGGACGAGCAGTACTTC	CASSEDGPDEQYF
TRBV6-6	TRBJ2-1	TRBD2	.	TGTGCCAGCAGTTACGATTCGGGGATAGCGGGAGATGAGCAGTTCTTC	CASSYDSGIAGDEQFF
TRBV4-2	TRBJ2-3	.	.	TGTGCCAGCAGCCAAGCTACAAGCACAGATACGCAGTATTTT	CASSQATSTDTQYF
TRBV5-4	TRBJ2-7	.	few	TGTGCCAGCAGCTTGGCCGGTCAACCCGAGCAGTACTTC	CASSLAGQPEQYF
TRBV27	TRBJ1-2	.	.	TGTGCCAGCAGTTTAAACCCGGGGGCGCTTGGCTACACCTTC	CASSLNPGALGYTF
TRBV19	TRBJ1-2	.	.	TGTGCCAGTAGTATAGACCCTTGGACAGATGGCTACACCTTC	CASSIDPWTDGYTF
TRBV5-6	TRBJ1-2	TRBD1	once	TGTGCCAGCAGCGTGACAGGGCTTGGCTACACCTTC	CASSVTGLGYTF
TRBV7-9	TRBJ2-7	.	.	TGTGCCAGCGAGGAGGGGGCAGGGGAGCAGTACTTC	CASEEGAGEQYF
TRBV7-9	TRBJ2-7	.	.	TGTGCCAGCAGCCAAACAGGGTACGAGCAGTACTTC	CASSQTGYEQYF
TRBV30	TRBJ2-5	.	.	TGTGCCTGGAGTGGTTCGCAGGGTGTTAGGGAGACCCAGTACTTC	CAWSGSQGVRETQYF
TRBV7-9	TRBJ2-3	.	.	TGTGCCAGCATCCAGGGTGGGGAACGCAGAGATACGCAGTATTTT	CASIQGGERRDTQYF
TRBV5-1	TRBJ2-3	.	.	TGCGCCAGCAGCTTGGGTGGTTCGGGCACAGATACGCAGTATTTT	CASSLGGSGTDTQYF
TRBV2	TRBJ1-1	.	.	TGTGCCAGCAGCCAACTTCGGACGGGGAACACTGAAGCTTTCTTT	CASSQLRTGNTEAFF
TRBV4-3	TRBJ1-4	.	.	TGCGCCAGCAGCCAAGTCGGGGTGGATCCTAATGAAAAACTGTTTTTT	CASSQVGVDPNEKLFF
TRBV11-2	TRBJ1-3	.	.	TGTGCCAGCAGCTTAGATGCAGGGACGAGCTCTGGAAACACCATATATTTT	CASSLDAGTSSGNTIYF
TRBV5-1	TRBJ1-2	.	.	TGCGCCAGCAGCACTGGTACAGGGCCTCGGTTAAACTATGGCTACACCTTC	CASSTGTGPRLNYGYTF
TRBV9	TRBJ1-1	.	once	TGTGCCAGCAGCCATGGGAGTGGTGGAAACACTGAAGCTTTCTTT	CASSHGSGGNTEAFF
TRBV4-3	TRBJ2-1	.	.	TGCGCCAGCAGCCCATACGGGCCGCTAGCCGAATCTAATGAGCAGTTCTTC	CASSPYGPLAESNEQFF
TRBV5-6	TRBJ2-4	TRBD1	.	TGTGCCAGCAGCCAGGGGGCCGGAGGGCCGATAGGCATTCAGTACTTC	CASSQGAGGPIGIQYF
TRBV19	TRBJ1-6	TRBD1	.	TGTGCCAGTACCCTGACAGGGGGAGTTTCACCCCTCCACTTT	CASTLTGGVSPLHF